Below, 18 T cell receptor beta chains from the same sample are listed, as sequenced in a study of blood T cell repertoires in COVID-19. Clones were read by immunoSEQ multiplex PCR, and TCRdb kept only the in-frame ones, dropping some. The sample shows over 250,000 clones, about 90% of them seen only once. The sequenced material came from peripheral blood. These receptors came from a woman aged 45-59 years with acute or convalescent COVID-19.

V is TRBV30 and J is TRBJ1-2; 7 nucleotides line up with TRBD1. Germline loops: CDR1 GTSNPN, CDR2 SVGIG (reference sequence). Trimming took 4 bases from V and 10 from J; bases not matched to a gene: 9. The CDR3 has 12 amino acids. Here the CDR3 DNA reads TGTGCCTGGAACGGATACAGGGGAACCTACACCTTC. It specifies CAWNGYRGTYTF.

This chain links TRBV7-9 with TRBJ2-5, with 10 positions matching TRBD1. Germline V gene data show CDR1 as SEHNR and CDR2 as FQNEAQ (reference sequence). CDR3 length equals 16 residues. The trim removed 5 bases at V and 0 bases at J, leaving 6 bases unmatched. Written as DNA, the CDR3 is TGTGCCAGCAGCCTCCGGGACAGGGGCGACCAAGAGACCCAGTACTTC. This gives the protein CASSLRDRGDQETQYF. The full variable domain, with the rest looked up from reference TRBV7-9 and TRBJ2-5, is DTGVSQNPRHKITKRGQNVTFRCDPISEHNRLYWYRQTLGQGPEFLTYFQNEAQLEKSRLLSDRFSAERPKGSFSTLEIQRTEQGDSAMYLCASSLRDRGDQETQYFGPGTRLLVL.

CDR3 residues: CASSTRETYEQYF. The CDR3 DNA follows: TGTGCCAGCAGCACTAGGGAAACCTACGAGCAGTACTTC. The rearrangement joins TRBV7-2 to TRBJ2-7; the D gene is possibly TRBD2 (5 bases). The germline V gene encodes CDR1 SGHTA and CDR2 FQGNSA. The V and J ends lost 5 bases and 2 bases respectively, with 10 bases between them. The CDR3 consists of 13 residues.

The V and J genes are TRBV7-3 and TRBJ2-1; 7 bases map to TRBD2. CDR3 length: 15 amino acids. Germline CDR1 and CDR2: SGHTA and FQGTGA. J gave up 0 bases and V 5 bases, and 4 bases lay outside the gene matches. CDR3 DNA sequence: TGTGCCAGCAGCAGGGAGGGAAGCTCCTACAATGAGCAGTTCTTC. Residues: CASSREGSSYNEQFF.

This chain joins TRBV7-6 and TRBJ2-7; D not certain. This CDR3 has 12 amino acids. Germline loops: CDR1 SGHVS, CDR2 FNYEAQ. The V end was cut by 1 base, the J end by 5 bases, with 6 bases between. The chain's CDR3 is CASSLVQNEQYF. CDR3 in DNA: TGTGCCAGCAGCTTAGTTCAGAACGAGCAGTACTTC.

V gene TRBV12-3 or TRBV12-4 combines with J gene TRBJ2-1; D gene ambiguous. Between the trimmed V and J ends, which lost 7 bases and 7 bases, there was a span of 14 bases. This CDR3 is 13 amino acids long. In DNA, the CDR3 is TGTGCCAGCACCAGCCCCCCGCGGAATGAGCAGTTCTTC. Amino acids: CASTSPPRNEQFF.

The V gene is TRBV5-4, the J gene TRBJ2-5, with TRBD1 matching over 8 bases. V shed 4 bases, J shed 4 bases, and the junction held 6 bases outside the gene matches. Germline V gene sequence: CDR1 SGHNT, CDR2 YYREEE (reference sequence). The CDR3 length is 14 residues. This CDR3 reads CASSLGQVGETQYF. The CDR3 DNA follows: TGTGCCAGCAGCCTGGGACAGGTCGGAGAGACCCAGTACTTC.

The genes are TRBV18 and TRBJ1-2; TRBD1 matches 8 bases. Germline values: CDR1 KGHSH, CDR2 LQKENI. V was pared by 4 bases and J by 6 bases, with 7 bases of the junction left unmatched. This CDR3 has 14 residues. CDR3 sequence reads: CASSQGQGRNGYTF. The CDR3 coding sequence is TGTGCCAGCTCACAAGGACAGGGTAGAAATGGCTACACCTTC. Filled out from reference TRBV18 and TRBJ1-2, the complete variable domain reads NAGVMQNPRHLVRRRGQEARLRCSPMKGHSHVYWYRQLPEEGLKFMVYLQKENIIDESGMPKERFSAEFPKEGPSILRIQQVVRGDSAAYFCASSQGQGRNGYTFGSGTRLTVV.

On this clone: The same CDR3 can be traced to other DNA sequences in this sample. The V and J genes are TRBV7-3 and TRBJ2-7; 15 bases are a match to TRBD2. The CDR3 consists of 16 residues. Losses at the gene ends were 0 bases for V and 5 bases for J; bases not matched to a gene: 2. Germline lookup yields CDR1 SGHTA and CDR2 FQGTGA. The CDR3 nucleotides are TGTGCCAGCAGCTTAACCTGGACTAGCGGGAGGGACGAGCAGTACTTC. It is translated as CASSLTWTSGRDEQYF.

A single count supports this clone. This chain connects TRBV18 to TRBJ2-7; 7 bases line up with TRBD2. Per germline, CDR1 KGHSH and CDR2 LQKENI. J gave up 2 bases and V 1 base, and 8 bases lay outside the gene matches. This CDR3 has 16 amino acids. The CDR3 region is CASSPLQGGITYEQYF. The DNA for the CDR3 is TGTGCCAGCTCACCACTTCAGGGAGGGATCACCTACGAGCAGTACTTC. The complete variable domain, with remaining parts taken from reference TRBV18 and TRBJ2-7, reads NAGVMQNPRHLVRRRGQEARLRCSPMKGHSHVYWYRQLPEEGLKFMVYLQKENIIDESGMPKERFSAEFPKEGPSILRIQQVVRGDSAAYFCASSPLQGGITYEQYFGPGTRLTVT.

The chain uses TRBV24-1 and TRBJ2-7; a possible D gene is TRBD1 (6 bases). Trimming stripped 4 bases from V and 1 base from J, with 13 bases between. The CDR3 spans 15 residues. Germline CDR1 KGHDR, CDR2 SFDVKD. The CDR3 sequence: CATSDATQGSYEQYF. The CDR3 DNA follows: TGTGCCACCAGTGACGCAACACAGGGTTCCTACGAGCAGTACTTC.

The chain uses TRBV27 and TRBJ1-1; unclear D gene. The CDR3 runs to 14 residues. Germline CDR1 is MNHEY and CDR2 is SMNVEV (reference sequence). Trimming took 5 bases from V and 3 from J, leaving 13 bases between them. In DNA, the CDR3 is TGTGCCAGCAGTCCTTCTTTGTCCTACACTGAAGCTTTCTTT. Translated: CASSPSLSYTEAFF.

The V call is TRBV2, the J call TRBJ1-4, with D unresolved. CDR3 length equals 16 residues. Germline V gene lookup returns CDR1 SNHLY and CDR2 FYNNEI. The germline V and J ends were trimmed by 2 bases and 4 bases, with 14 bases remaining between them. The CDR3 here is CASSERIGAFNEKLFF. CDR3 in DNA: TGTGCCAGCAGTGAAAGGATCGGAGCTTTTAATGAAAAACTGTTTTTT.

DNA of the CDR3: TGTGCCAGTAGTCCAGGGTGGACAAACACCATATATTTT. Encoded protein: CASSPGWTNTIYF. The chain joins TRBV19 to TRBJ1-3; D is perhaps TRBD1 (5 bases). The germline V and J ends were trimmed by 5 bases and 6 bases, with 11 bases remaining between them. Germline CDR1 and CDR2: LNHDA and SQIVND (reference sequence). CDR3 size: 13 residues.

The chain couples TRBV24-1 to TRBJ2-5, with TRBD1 matching 7 bases. The germline V gene encodes CDR1 KGHDR and CDR2 SFDVKD. This CDR3 region has 13 residues. The junction had 3 bases not matched to a gene; V was cut back by 7 bases and J by 2 bases. CDR3 bases: TGTGCCACCAGCAGGGGACAGCAAGAGACCCAGTACTTC. It encodes CATSRGQQETQYF.

This chain joins TRBV7-3 and TRBJ2-1; 10 positions match TRBD2. Germline trimming cut 5 bases from V and 9 bases from J; bases unmatched to any gene: 10. The CDR3 has 15 residues. Germline CDR1 SGHTA, CDR2 FQGTGA. The CDR3 is CASSPKASGSAEQFF. CDR3 bases: TGTGCCAGCAGCCCCAAAGCTAGCGGGAGCGCTGAGCAGTTCTTC.

The V call is TRBV18, the J call TRBJ2-1; tentatively, D is TRBD2 (6 bases). CDR1 and CDR2 from the germline V gene are KGHSH and LQKENI. CDR3 size: 13 residues. Trimming left V 6 bases short and J 0 bases short, with 6 bases between. CDR3 DNA: TGTGCCAGCTCCGGGGGCTCCTACAATGAGCAGTTCTTC. It is translated as CASSGGSYNEQFF.

The chain combines TRBV28 with TRBJ1-1, with D maybe TRBD1 (5 bases). The germline V and J ends were trimmed by 5 bases and 1 base, with 14 bases remaining between them. The CDR3 loop spans 15 amino acids. In germline, CDR1 is MDHEN, CDR2 SYDVKM. This CDR3 is CASSPPGYRNTEAFF. The CDR3 DNA reads TGTGCCAGCAGTCCCCCAGGGTATCGGAACACTGAAGCTTTCTTT.